Each of the 21 T cell receptor beta chains below was sequenced from the same sample in a study of control samples from healthy donors and cancer patients. This table comes from immunoSEQ multiplex PCR, and its TCRdb copy is limited to in-frame clones, with some not included. The profile shows 45,000 to 60,000 clones, 94% of them singletons. Sequencing was performed on blood. All receptors come from a man aged 25 to 40 in good health.

The chain couples TRBV7-2 to TRBJ2-1; possible D gene TRBD1, 5 bases. The CDR3 consists of 13 residues. Trimming left V 4 bases short and J 4 bases short, with 8 bases between. Germline V gene data show CDR1 as SGHTA and CDR2 as FQGNSA. The CDR3 DNA reads TGTGCCAGCAGCTCTCAGGGTTACAATGAGCAGTTCTTC. Protein sequence: CASSSQGYNEQFF.

V usage is TRBV5-1 and J usage is TRBJ2-4; TRBD2 aligns across 11 bases. Germline V gives CDR1 SGHRS, CDR2 YFSETQ. The CDR3 has 15 residues. V lost 0 bases, J lost 6 bases, and 2 bases stayed unmatched. The CDR3 nucleotides read TGCGCCAGCAGCTTGGCCGGGACTAGCGGAAACATTCAGTACTTC. This sequence encodes CASSLAGTSGNIQYF.

The count of this clone is one. The rearrangement joins TRBV5-4 to TRBJ2-5; a weak D match, TRBD1 (5 bases). Per germline, CDR1 SGHNT and CDR2 YYREEE (reference sequence). V lost 4 bases and J lost 2, with 12 bases in between. The CDR3 is made up of 14 amino acids. The CDR3 sequence is CASSPSTVQETQYF. The DNA for the CDR3 is TGTGCCAGCAGCCCCTCGACAGTACAAGAGACCCAGTACTTC. The full variable domain, with the rest looked up from reference TRBV5-4 and TRBJ2-5, is ETGVTQSPTHLIKTRGQQVTLRCSSQSGHNTVSWYQQALGQGPQFIFQYYREEENGRGNFPPRFSGLQFPNYSSELNVNALELDDSALYLCASSPSTVQETQYFGPGTRLLVL.

The J gene is TRBJ2-1, the V gene TRBV29-1; 11 nucleotides line up with TRBD2. Germline assignment: CDR1 SQVTM and CDR2 ANQGSEA. The trim removed 5 bases at V and 2 bases at J, leaving 5 bases unmatched. The CDR3 totals 15 residues. The CDR3 is CSVFTSGSTYNEQFF. Here the CDR3 DNA reads TGCAGCGTTTTCACTAGCGGGAGCACCTACAATGAGCAGTTCTTC.

The CDR3 region is CASSPRRSASTDTQYF. The CDR3, as DNA: TGTGCCAGCAGCCCTCGGCGGTCCGCTAGCACAGATACGCAGTATTTT. The chain joins TRBV5-6 to TRBJ2-3; no clear D. Trimming left V 4 bases short and J 0 bases short, with 15 bases between. Germline CDR1 is SGHDT and CDR2 is YYEEEE. This CDR3 spans 16 amino acids.

The chain couples TRBV19 to TRBJ1-2; tentatively, D is TRBD1 (6 bases). Germline V gives CDR1 LNHDA, CDR2 SQIVND (reference sequence). Between the trimmed V and J ends, which lost 0 bases and 4 bases, there was a span of 15 bases. The CDR3 length is 16 residues. Written as DNA, the CDR3 is TGTGCCAGTAGTATAGATCCTCGGGACACTCGCTATGGCTACACCTTC. This sequence encodes CASSIDPRDTRYGYTF. Full variable domain (remainder filled in from reference TRBV19 and TRBJ1-2): DGGITQSPKYLFRKEGQNVTLSCEQNLNHDAMYWYRQDPGQGLRLIYYSQIVNDFQKGDIAEGYSVSREKKESFPLTVTSAQKNPTAFYLCASSIDPRDTRYGYTFGSGTRLTVV.

This clone was picked up a small number of times. V is TRBV6-1 and J is TRBJ2-2; D call uncertain. This CDR3 is built from 15 residues. V was shortened by 2 bases and J by 0 bases, with 7 bases between the two germline ends. Germline CDR1 is MNHNS and CDR2 is SASEGT. The CDR3 here is CASSETRPNTGELFF. CDR3 nucleotides: TGTGCCAGCAGTGAAACCAGACCGAACACCGGGGAGCTGTTTTTT.

This clone was detected once. The rearrangement uses TRBV4-3 and TRBJ1-1, with D possibly matching TRBD1 (6 bases). Per germline, CDR1 LGHNA and CDR2 YSLEER. Trimming cost V 0 bases and J 5 bases, with 10 bases left between them. The CDR3 length is 14 residues. The CDR3 DNA reads TGCGCCAGCAGCCAAGAAACAGGGCGGACTGAAGCTTTCTTT. Protein sequence: CASSQETGRTEAFF.

The chain recombines TRBV30 with TRBJ2-7, with D uncertain. Looked up from germline, CDR1 is GTSNPN and CDR2 is SVGIG (reference sequence). This CDR3 contains 11 residues. V lost 2 bases, J lost 4 bases, and 6 bases lay in between. The CDR3 loop is CAWSIGYEQYF. DNA of the CDR3: TGTGCCTGGAGTATTGGTTACGAGCAGTACTTC.

The chain links TRBV25-1 to TRBJ2-1; 7 bases line up with TRBD1. After removal of 5 bases from V and 5 bases from J, the junction contained 9 bases not matched to a gene. Germline V gives CDR1 MGHDK, CDR2 SYGVNS. The CDR3 runs to 15 residues. The chain's CDR3 is CASSPGQLKNNEQFF. CDR3 in DNA: TGTGCCAGCAGTCCGGGACAGCTAAAGAACAATGAGCAGTTCTTC.

The rearrangement uses TRBV9 and TRBJ1-1; D may be TRBD1 (5 bases). Trimming shortened V by 3 bases and J by 1 base, and 10 bases separated the two germline ends. Germline values: CDR1 SGDLS, CDR2 YYNGEE. The CDR3 is 14 residues long. CDR3 in DNA: TGTGCCAGCAGCGGGGGACTCGCGAACACTGAAGCTTTCTTT. The encoded protein is CASSGGLANTEAFF.

This chain links TRBV7-9 with TRBJ2-2; 11 nucleotides line up with TRBD1. The CDR3 runs to 15 residues. Germline CDR1 is SEHNR and CDR2 is FQNEAQ (reference sequence). After removal of 5 bases from V and 3 bases from J, the junction contained 2 bases not matched to a gene. The CDR3 DNA is TGTGCCAGCAGCACGGGACAGGGGGACACCGGGGAGCTGTTTTTT. It codes for CASSTGQGDTGELFF.

The chain carries TRBV27 and TRBJ1-5; D unresolved. The CDR3 covers 19 residues. V was shortened by 2 bases and J by 0 bases, with 20 bases between the two germline ends. The germline CDR1 and CDR2 sequences are MNHEY and SMNVEV (reference sequence). This chain's CDR3 is CASSLQVPRLTSSNQPQHF. CDR3 bases: TGTGCCAGCAGTTTACAGGTTCCAAGGCTGACTTCTAGCAATCAGCCCCAGCATTTT.

This clone was detected once. One junction end disagrees with the germline gene, perhaps due to a read error. The chain links TRBV30 to TRBJ1-5; D is unclear. This CDR3 region has 10 residues. Germline V gene data show CDR1 as GTSNPN and CDR2 as SVGIG (reference sequence). CDR3: CPEEIQPQHF. DNA for the CDR3: TGCCCGGAGGAGATTCAGCCCCAGCATTTT.

The chain links TRBV9 to TRBJ2-1; D unresolved. The germline CDR1 and CDR2 sequences are SGDLS and YYNGEE. The CDR3 is made up of 18 amino acids. Trimming removed 0 bases from V and 0 bases from J, with 16 bases in between. CDR3 sequence: CASSVEVGSSSSYNEQFF. CDR3 coding DNA: TGTGCCAGCAGCGTAGAAGTGGGATCTTCAAGCTCCTACAATGAGCAGTTCTTC.

The rearrangement links TRBV29-1 to TRBJ1-6; 9 bases line up with TRBD1. Germline V gene sequence: CDR1 SQVTM, CDR2 ANQGSEA. The ends lost 4 bases at V and 7 bases at J; junction bases unmatched: 2. The CDR3 spans 13 residues. The CDR3 region is CSVGTGENSPLHF. The CDR3 nucleotides read TGCAGCGTTGGGACAGGGGAAAATTCACCCCTCCACTTT.

This clone was observed a single time. The chain carries TRBV28 and TRBJ1-6; TRBD1 might be the D (6 bases). Germline values: CDR1 MDHEN, CDR2 SYDVKM. Trimming pared 7 bases from V and 18 bases from J, leaving 19 bases between. The CDR3 is 12 residues long. The CDR3 here is CASTRGEGSTHF. The CDR3 DNA follows: TGTGCCAGCACAAGGGGGGAAGGATCGACCCACTTT.

The genes are TRBV3-1 (or the pseudogene TRBV3-2) and TRBJ2-7; 12 nucleotides align to TRBD2. Germline V gene sequence: CDR1 LGHDT, CDR2 YNNKEL (reference sequence). The CDR3 contains 17 residues. Trimming cost V 1 base and J 2 bases; bases outside gene matches: 6. CDR3 in amino acids: CASSQGRLAGDTYEQYF. In DNA, the CDR3 is TGTGCCAGCAGCCAAGGCAGACTAGCGGGAGACACCTACGAGCAGTACTTC.

V gene TRBV7-2 combines with J gene TRBJ1-6; TRBD1 matches 9 bases. The ends lost 3 bases at V and 5 bases at J; junction bases unmatched: 8. This CDR3 region has 17 residues. Per germline, CDR1 SGHTA and CDR2 FQGNSA. The CDR3 reads CASSLLAGQGHNSPLHF. In DNA form, the CDR3 reads TGTGCCAGCAGCTTGCTAGCCGGACAGGGGCATAATTCACCCCTCCACTTT.

The genes are TRBV6-2 or TRBV6-3 and TRBJ2-7; TRBD2 matches 7 bases. This CDR3 has 14 residues. Germline V CDR1 and CDR2: MNHEY, SVGEGT. Losses at the gene ends were 0 bases for V and 3 bases for J; bases not matched to a gene: 2. Here the CDR3 reads CASSYSGTIYEQYF. For the CDR3, the DNA is TGTGCCAGCAGTTACTCTGGGACTATCTACGAGCAGTACTTC.

The chain links TRBV14 to TRBJ2-1; possibly TRBD2 for D (6 bases). Germline loops: CDR1 SGHDN, CDR2 FVKESK. The V end lost 0 bases, the J end lost 10 bases, and 10 bases lay between the germline ends. The CDR3 consists of 13 residues. In DNA, the CDR3 is TGTGCCAGCAGCCAAGAAATGGCGGGGGAGCAGTTCTTC. Protein: CASSQEMAGEQFF.